The 29 T cell receptor beta chains below all came from one sample that was sequenced in a study of blood T cells in healthy people across ages. The use of a sample-barcoded 5' primer and a J-beta primer mix characterized a second PCR of roughly 6 to 11 cycles. TCRdb passed the 5' RACE reads through MiXCR, listing each CDR3 protein once. The table includes fewer than 900,000 distinct CDR3 sequences, around 36% detected once. Specimen: blood. These receptors all come from a man aged 18 to 35 in good health.

This clonotype showed up many times. This chain connects TRBV5-1 to TRBJ2-4; D call uncertain. The ends were cut back, 2 bases at V and 0 bases at J, with 12 bases in the middle. In germline, CDR1 is SGHRS, CDR2 YFSETQ. CDR3 length: 16 residues. CDR3 nucleotide sequence: TGCGCCAGCAGCTTTAGTGAGAGTACAGCCAAAAACATTCAGTACTTC. Translation gives CASSFSESTAKNIQYF.

This chain joins TRBV6-2 or TRBV6-3 and TRBJ1-2; maybe TRBD1 (5 bases). The CDR3 consists of 14 residues. Trimming took off 5 bases at V and 4 bases at J, with 14 bases between the two ends. Germline-derived CDR1 and CDR2 are MNHEY and SVGEGT. CDR3 region: CASSVDEGIYGYTF. In DNA form, the CDR3 reads TGTGCCAGCAGTGTGGACGAGGGGATCTATGGCTACACCTTC.

This clonotype has more than one count but fewer than ten. The chain employs TRBV7-2 and TRBJ2-5; maybe TRBD2 (5 bases). V gave up 1 base and J gave up 2 bases, with 8 bases separating them. CDR1 is SGHTA and CDR2 is FQGNSA in the germline V gene. The CDR3 has 14 residues. CDR3 coding DNA: TGTGCCAGCAGCTTAGACGGGGTGCAAGAGACCCAGTACTTC. Its translation: CASSLDGVQETQYF.

The sample holds a few counts of this clonotype. The chain is built from TRBV12-5 and TRBJ1-4; no clear D gene. The ends were cut back, 8 bases at V and 4 bases at J, with 8 bases in the middle. CDR1 is LGHNT and CDR2 is FRNRAP in the germline V gene. The CDR3 length is 12 residues. This CDR3 reads CASFNNNEKLFF. CDR3 DNA sequence: TGTGCTAGTTTCAACAATAATGAAAAACTGTTTTTT.

This clonotype was picked up one time. CDR3 sequence reads: CASSPNRGRSNQPQHF. In DNA form, the CDR3 reads TGTGCCAGCAGCCCCAACCGGGGACGGAGCAATCAGCCCCAGCATTTT. The genes are TRBV5-6 and TRBJ1-5; possible D gene TRBD1, 5 bases. Germline CDR1 reads SGHDT; CDR2 reads YYEEEE. Trimming cost V 4 bases and J 1 base, with 15 bases left between them. The CDR3 spans 16 residues.

This clonotype was counted at least ten times. The chain links TRBV4-3 to TRBJ1-2; D might be TRBD1 (5 bases). Trimming pared 4 bases from V and 7 bases from J, leaving 19 bases between. Looked up from germline, CDR1 is LGHNA and CDR2 is YSLEER. The length of the CDR3 is 15 residues. The CDR3 protein is CASSPEEGRVTGYTF. For the CDR3, the DNA is TGCGCCAGCAGCCCTGAAGAAGGCAGGGTAACTGGCTACACCTTC.

J is TRBJ2-2 and V is TRBV7-9; TRBD2 might be the D (6 bases). Germline loops: CDR1 SEHNR, CDR2 FQNEAQ (reference sequence). CDR3 size: 15 residues. The V and J ends lost 5 bases and 1 base respectively, with 11 bases between them. CDR3 in DNA: TGTGCCAGCAGCCCCCGCGGGGAGAACACCGGGGAGCTGTTTTTT. It translates to CASSPRGENTGELFF.

This clonotype was picked up one time. The chain couples TRBV3-1 to TRBJ1-2, with 8 bases lining up with TRBD1. The CDR3 consists of 14 residues. Per germline, CDR1 LGHDT and CDR2 YNNKEL (reference sequence). J was trimmed by 8 bases and V by 2 bases; bases with no gene match: 7. CDR3 residues: CASSQRQGQEGYTF. CDR3 nucleotide sequence: TGTGCCAGCAGCCAACGACAGGGGCAGGAGGGCTACACCTTC.

This clonotype was counted at least ten times. CDR3 sequence: CASRIAGGTYNEQFF. CDR3 bases: TGCGCCAGCAGGATAGCGGGGGGGACCTACAATGAGCAGTTCTTC. The rearrangement joins TRBV5-1 to TRBJ2-1; TRBD2 agrees at 11 bases. The CDR3 spans 15 residues. CDR1 and CDR2 from the germline V gene are SGHRS and YFSETQ. J gave up 2 bases and V 5 bases, and 3 bases lay outside the gene matches.

In its sample, this clonotype was seen once. V usage is TRBV12-5 and J usage is TRBJ2-1; D is unclear. This CDR3 is built from 14 residues. Deletions cut 3 bases from V and 4 bases from J, with 10 bases between. Germline V gene sequence: CDR1 LGHNT, CDR2 FRNRAP. CDR3 protein: CASGLAAEYNEQFF. The CDR3 DNA is TGTGCTAGTGGTTTAGCCGCTGAATACAATGAGCAGTTCTTC.

This clonotype was seen more than once but under ten times. This chain joins TRBV7-9 and TRBJ2-5, with TRBD1 matching over 7 bases. The CDR3 consists of 16 residues. Germline loops: CDR1 SEHNR, CDR2 FQNEAQ (reference sequence). V lost 6 bases and J lost 2; bases outside the gene matches: 12. CDR3 protein: CASRRTGVVGQETQYF. The DNA for the CDR3 is TGTGCCAGCAGACGAACAGGGGTCGTAGGACAAGAGACCCAGTACTTC.

This sequence joins TRBV15 and TRBJ2-3; D possibly corresponds to TRBD2 (6 bases). Trimming stripped 8 bases from V and 0 bases from J, with 12 bases between. The CDR3 runs 14 residues. The V gene's germline CDR1 is LNHNV and CDR2 YYDKDF (reference sequence). CDR3: CATSLAASTDTQYF. CDR3 bases: TGTGCCACCTCTTTAGCGGCTAGCACAGATACGCAGTATTTT. Filled out from reference TRBV15 and TRBJ2-3, the complete variable domain reads DAMVIQNPRYQVTQFGKPVTLSCSQTLNHNVMYWYQQKSSQAPKLLFHYYDKDFNNEADTPDNFQSRRPNTSFCFLDIRSPGLGDTAMYLCATSLAASTDTQYFGPGTRLTVL.

This clonotype has ten or more counts. This chain joins TRBV5-1 and TRBJ2-1; no clear D. With 1 base removed from V and 0 bases from J, the gap between germline ends came to 8 bases. The CDR3 length is 15 residues. Germline loops: CDR1 SGHRS, CDR2 YFSETQ. The CDR3 loop reads CASSLRMSSYNEQFF. CDR3 sequence (DNA): TGCGCCAGCAGCTTGAGGATGAGCTCCTACAATGAGCAGTTCTTC.

V usage is TRBV5-1 and J usage is TRBJ2-6, with no clear D. V lost 2 bases and J lost 0, with 3 bases in between. This CDR3 is built from 14 residues. From germline, CDR1 is SGHRS and CDR2 YFSETQ. The CDR3 DNA reads as TGCGCCAGCAGCTTTGACTCTGGGGCCAACGTCCTGACTTTC. As protein: CASSFDSGANVLTF.

This clonotype was seen repeatedly, ten times or more. The chain links TRBV4-1 to TRBJ1-2; possible D gene TRBD1, 5 bases. This CDR3 comprises 15 residues. The V end was cut by 1 base, the J end by 1 base, with 10 bases between. The germline gives CDR1 MGHRA, CDR2 YSYEKL. CDR3 region: CASSQVRGVNYGYTF. In DNA form, the CDR3 reads TGCGCCAGCAGCCAAGTGAGGGGAGTTAACTATGGCTACACCTTC.

The rearrangement joins TRBV5-1 to TRBJ1-2; D remains unclear. Trimming took off 6 bases at V and 6 bases at J, with 27 bases between the two ends. This CDR3 spans 17 amino acids. Germline V lookup: CDR1 SGHRS, CDR2 YFSETQ. The CDR3 nucleotides read TGCGCCAGCACCGATTCGCCAGATGGAACTCCGAGGAATGGCTACACCTTC. This codes for CASTDSPDGTPRNGYTF.

For this clonotype: A clone one base away is much larger, so this may be a read error. The gene calls are TRBV20-1 and TRBJ1-1, with D uncertain. With 3 bases removed from V and 6 bases from J, the gap between germline ends came to 14 bases. Germline CDR1 DFQATT, CDR2 SNEGSKA (reference sequence). The CDR3 has 13 residues. CDR3 DNA sequence: TGCAGTGCTAGTGGTAGGGAAGACCCTGAAGCTTTCTTT. Translating gives CSASGREDPEAFF.

This clonotype was recorded a few times. V gene TRBV20-1 combines with J gene TRBJ2-4, with D maybe TRBD2 (6 bases). The germline V gene encodes CDR1 DFQATT and CDR2 SNEGSKA (reference sequence). The CDR3 totals 14 residues. V was pared by 3 bases and J by 13 bases, with 22 bases between. CDR3 sequence reads: CSARGGDARNEQYF. The CDR3 coding sequence is TGCAGTGCTAGGGGAGGAGACGCCCGCAATGAGCAGTACTTC.

V usage is TRBV11-1 and J usage is TRBJ2-4, with 9 bases fitting TRBD1. The CDR3 is 14 amino acids. With V trimmed by 3 bases and J by 8 bases, 5 bases remained unmatched. From germline, CDR1 is SGHAT and CDR2 FQDESV (reference sequence). Written as DNA, the CDR3 is TGTGCCAGCAGCTTCGGGACAGGGAAGGACATTCAGTACTTC. Translating gives CASSFGTGKDIQYF. The variable domain in full, completed from reference TRBV11-1 and TRBJ2-4, reads EAEVAQSPRYKITEKSQAVAFWCDPISGHATLYWYRQILGQGPELLVQFQDESVVDDSQLPKDRFSAERLKGVDSTLKIQPAELGDSAMYLCASSFGTGKDIQYFGAGTRLSVL.

In its sample, this clonotype was seen a few times. J is TRBJ2-4 and V is TRBV5-8; D possibly corresponds to TRBD2 (7 bases). CDR3 size: 15 residues. CDR1 and CDR2 from the germline V gene are SGHTS and YDEGEE. V gave up 0 bases and J gave up 4 bases, with 11 bases separating them. CDR3 bases: TGTGCCAGCAGCTTGGAGGGGGGGCCAAAAAACATTCAGTACTTC. As protein: CASSLEGGPKNIQYF.

The V and J genes are TRBV5-1 and TRBJ1-5; no clear D. Per the germline V gene, CDR1 is SGHRS and CDR2 is YFSETQ. Deletions cut 0 bases from V and 7 bases from J, with 8 bases between. CDR3 length: 13 residues. The CDR3 DNA reads as TGCGCCAGCAGCTTGGGGGATCGCCAGCCCCAGCATTTT. It is translated as CASSLGDRQPQHF.

The rearrangement joins TRBV29-1 to TRBJ2-5; 7 bases map to TRBD1. The V gene's germline CDR1 is SQVTM and CDR2 ANQGSEA. Trimming took 2 bases from V and 5 from J; bases not matched to a gene: 8. The CDR3 length is 14 residues. The DNA for the CDR3 is TGCAGCGTTGAACCGACAGGGCCGTGGGAGACCCAGTACTTC. It translates to CSVEPTGPWETQYF.

This clonotype came up many times. The rearrangement links TRBV12-3 or TRBV12-4 to TRBJ1-4; no clear D. Trimming cost V 5 bases and J 6 bases, with 13 bases left between them. The CDR3 has 14 residues. The CDR3 is CASSRSYQDEKLFF. The CDR3 nucleotides are TGTGCCAGCAGTCGTTCATATCAGGATGAAAAACTGTTTTTT.

The J gene is TRBJ1-1, the V gene TRBV9; unclear D gene. Germline assignment: CDR1 SGDLS and CDR2 YYNGEE. The CDR3 consists of 12 residues. Between the trimmed V and J ends, which lost 10 bases and 1 base, there was a span of 11 bases. The CDR3 coding sequence is TGTGCCCCACGAGGACGGAACACTGAAGCTTTCTTT. It translates to CAPRGRNTEAFF.

This clonotype appeared a few times. The chain combines TRBV6-2 or TRBV6-3 with TRBJ1-5; D uncertain. The CDR3 has 13 residues. V lost 7 bases and J lost 9, with 16 bases in between. Germline assignment: CDR1 MNHEY and CDR2 SVGEGT. The CDR3 DNA follows: TGTGCCAGCAACCTGGAGTTAGGGCTGCCCCAGCATTTT. Its protein is CASNLELGLPQHF.

As regards this clonotype: A much larger clone differs from this one at a single base, so this may be a read error. The gene calls are TRBV7-3 and TRBJ2-1, with TRBD2 matching 10 bases. The CDR3 consists of 16 residues. The germline V gene has CDR1 SGHTA and CDR2 FQGTGA. The CDR3 DNA reads TGTGTCAGCAGCTTATATGCTAGCGGGGGCTCGGATGAGCAGTTCTTC. Encoded protein: CVSSLYASGGSDEQFF. Full variable domain (remainder filled in from reference TRBV7-3 and TRBJ2-1): GAGVSQTPSNKVTEKGKYVELRCDPISGHTALYWYRQSLGQGPEFLIYFQGTGAADDSGLPNDRFFAVRPEGSVSTLKIQRTERGDSAVYLCVSSLYASGGSDEQFFGPGTRLTVL.

The chain is built from TRBV7-2 and TRBJ2-1; D remains ambiguous. The CDR3 contains 15 residues. V was cut by 7 bases and J by 8 bases, with 21 bases left in between. Germline V gene data show CDR1 as SGHTA and CDR2 as FQGNSA. The CDR3 protein is CASNLQNLGGDEQFF. CDR3 coding DNA: TGTGCCAGCAACCTCCAAAATCTCGGTGGCGATGAGCAGTTCTTC. The full variable domain, its missing parts supplied by reference TRBV7-2 and TRBJ2-1, is GAGVSQSPSNKVTEKGKDVELRCDPISGHTALYWYRQSLGQGLEFLIYFQGNSAPDKSGLPSDRFSAERTGGSVSTLTIQRTQQEDSAVYLCASNLQNLGGDEQFFGPGTRLTVL.

In this sample, this clonotype turned up a few times. V and J are TRBV4-3 and TRBJ1-2; D is ambiguous. The CDR3 is made up of 14 amino acids. The V gene's germline CDR1 is LGHNA and CDR2 YSLEER. The V and J ends lost 0 bases and 8 bases respectively, with 13 bases between them. CDR3 bases: TGCGCCAGCAGCCAAGATCGACGCCTTGAGGGCTACACCTTC. Translating it yields CASSQDRRLEGYTF.

V is TRBV12-3 or TRBV12-4 and J is TRBJ2-3; a weak D match, TRBD2 (6 bases). With 3 bases removed from V and 2 bases from J, the gap between germline ends came to 18 bases. The CDR3 runs to 17 residues. This CDR3 reads CASSFSTLSGHTDTQYF. The CDR3 DNA is TGTGCCAGCAGTTTTTCGACTTTGAGCGGGCACACAGATACGCAGTATTTT.